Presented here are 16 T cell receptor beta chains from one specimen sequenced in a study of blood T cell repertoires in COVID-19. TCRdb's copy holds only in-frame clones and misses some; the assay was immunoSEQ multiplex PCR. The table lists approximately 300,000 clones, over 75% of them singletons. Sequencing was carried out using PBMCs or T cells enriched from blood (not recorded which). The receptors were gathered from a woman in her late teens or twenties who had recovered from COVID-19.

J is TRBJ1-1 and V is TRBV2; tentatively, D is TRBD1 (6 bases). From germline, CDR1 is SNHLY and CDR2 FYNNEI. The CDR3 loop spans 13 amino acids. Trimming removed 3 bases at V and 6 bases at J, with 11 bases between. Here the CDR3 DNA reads TGTGCCAGCAGTGAGGGGGCGCAAGCTGAAGCTTTCTTT. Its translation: CASSEGAQAEAFF.

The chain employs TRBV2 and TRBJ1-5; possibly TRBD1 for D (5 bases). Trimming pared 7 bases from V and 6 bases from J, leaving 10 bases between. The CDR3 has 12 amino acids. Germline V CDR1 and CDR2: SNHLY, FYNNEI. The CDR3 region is CASNWGGQPQHF. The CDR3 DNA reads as TGTGCCAGCAATTGGGGGGGTCAGCCCCAGCATTTT.

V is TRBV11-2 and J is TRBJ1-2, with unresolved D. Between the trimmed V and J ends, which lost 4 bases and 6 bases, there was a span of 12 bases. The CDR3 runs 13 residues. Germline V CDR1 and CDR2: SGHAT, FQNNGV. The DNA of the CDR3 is TGTGCCAGCAGCTATAGCCTAAAAGATGGCTACACCTTC. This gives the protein CASSYSLKDGYTF.

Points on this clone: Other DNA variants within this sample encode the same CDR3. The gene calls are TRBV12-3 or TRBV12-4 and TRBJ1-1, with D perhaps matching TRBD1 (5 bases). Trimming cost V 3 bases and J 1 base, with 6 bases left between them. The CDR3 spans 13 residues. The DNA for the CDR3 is TGTGCCAGCAGTTTGGGGCGGAACACTGAAGCTTTCTTT. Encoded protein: CASSLGRNTEAFF.

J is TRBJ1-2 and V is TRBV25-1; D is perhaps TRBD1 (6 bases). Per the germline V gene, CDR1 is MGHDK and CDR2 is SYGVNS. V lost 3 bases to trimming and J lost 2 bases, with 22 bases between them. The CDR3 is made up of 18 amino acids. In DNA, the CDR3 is TGTGCCAGCAGTGACATGGGAGGGGGGGGAGTAAGGAACTATGGCTACACCTTC. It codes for CASSDMGGGGVRNYGYTF.

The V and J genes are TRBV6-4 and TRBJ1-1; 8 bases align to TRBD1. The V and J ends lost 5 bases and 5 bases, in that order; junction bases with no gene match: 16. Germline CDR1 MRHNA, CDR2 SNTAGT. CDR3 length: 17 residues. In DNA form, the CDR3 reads TGTGCCAGCAGTCAATCCGGGACAGGTCCGTTGAGGACTGAAGCTTTCTTT. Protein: CASSQSGTGPLRTEAFF.

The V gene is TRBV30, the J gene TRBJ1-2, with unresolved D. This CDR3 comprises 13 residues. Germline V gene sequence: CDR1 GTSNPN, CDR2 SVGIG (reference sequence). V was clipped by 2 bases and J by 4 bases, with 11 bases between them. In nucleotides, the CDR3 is TGTGCCTGGAGTAGAACCGAACTCTATGGCTACACCTTC. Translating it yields CAWSRTELYGYTF. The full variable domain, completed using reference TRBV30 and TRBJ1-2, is SQTIHQWPATLVQPVGSPLSLECTVEGTSNPNLYWYRQAAGRGLQLLFYSVGIGQISSEVPQNLSASRPQDRQFILSSKKLLLSDSGFYLCAWSRTELYGYTFGSGTRLTVV.

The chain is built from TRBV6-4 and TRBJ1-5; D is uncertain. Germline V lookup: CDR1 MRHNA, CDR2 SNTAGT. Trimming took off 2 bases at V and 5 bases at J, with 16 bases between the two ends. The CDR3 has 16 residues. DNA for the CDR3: TGTGCCAGCAGTGACGGCAACTACAAGCCTTATCAGCCCCAGCATTTT. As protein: CASSDGNYKPYQPQHF.

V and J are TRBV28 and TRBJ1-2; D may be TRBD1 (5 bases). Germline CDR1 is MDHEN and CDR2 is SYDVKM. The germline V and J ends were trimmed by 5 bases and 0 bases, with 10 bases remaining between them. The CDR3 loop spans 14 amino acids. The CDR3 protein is CASSAGTANYGYTF. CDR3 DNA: TGTGCCAGCAGTGCGGGGACGGCTAACTATGGCTACACCTTC.

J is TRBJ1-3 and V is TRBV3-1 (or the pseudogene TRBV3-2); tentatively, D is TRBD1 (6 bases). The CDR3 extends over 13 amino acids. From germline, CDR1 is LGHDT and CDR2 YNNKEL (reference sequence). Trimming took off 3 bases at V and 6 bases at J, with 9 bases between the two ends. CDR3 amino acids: CASSHRGSNTIYF. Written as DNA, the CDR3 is TGTGCCAGCAGCCATAGGGGGTCAAACACCATATATTTT.

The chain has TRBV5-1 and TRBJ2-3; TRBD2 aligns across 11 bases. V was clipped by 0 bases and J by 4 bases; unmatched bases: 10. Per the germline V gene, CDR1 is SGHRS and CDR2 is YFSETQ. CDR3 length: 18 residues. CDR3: CASSLVGASGGIPDTQYF. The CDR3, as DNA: TGCGCCAGCAGCTTGGTTGGTGCTAGCGGGGGGATCCCAGATACGCAGTATTTT.

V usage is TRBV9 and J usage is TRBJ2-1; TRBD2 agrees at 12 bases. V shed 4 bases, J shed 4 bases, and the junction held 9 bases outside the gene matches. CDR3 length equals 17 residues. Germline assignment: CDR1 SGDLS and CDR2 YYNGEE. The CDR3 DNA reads TGTGCCAGCAGCCACAACCGACTAGCGGGGGATTACAATGAGCAGTTCTTC. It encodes CASSHNRLAGDYNEQFF.

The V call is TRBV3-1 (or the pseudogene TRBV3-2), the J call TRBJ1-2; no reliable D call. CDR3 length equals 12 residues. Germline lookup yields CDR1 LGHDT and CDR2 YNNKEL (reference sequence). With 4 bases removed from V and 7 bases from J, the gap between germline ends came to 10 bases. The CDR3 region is CASSRPGSGYTF. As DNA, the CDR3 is TGTGCCAGCAGCCGTCCGGGTTCTGGCTACACCTTC.

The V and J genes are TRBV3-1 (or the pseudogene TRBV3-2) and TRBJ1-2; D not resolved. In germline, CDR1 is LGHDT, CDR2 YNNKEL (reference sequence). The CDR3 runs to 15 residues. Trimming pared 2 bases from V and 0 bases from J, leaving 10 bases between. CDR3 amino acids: CASSQTYGTNYGYTF. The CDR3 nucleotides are TGTGCCAGCAGCCAAACGTACGGGACTAACTATGGCTACACCTTC.

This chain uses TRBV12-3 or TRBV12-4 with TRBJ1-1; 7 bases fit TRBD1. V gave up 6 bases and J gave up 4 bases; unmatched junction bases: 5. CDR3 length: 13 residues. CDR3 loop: CASRPRDSTEAFF. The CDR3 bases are TGTGCCAGCAGACCGAGGGACAGCACTGAAGCTTTCTTT.

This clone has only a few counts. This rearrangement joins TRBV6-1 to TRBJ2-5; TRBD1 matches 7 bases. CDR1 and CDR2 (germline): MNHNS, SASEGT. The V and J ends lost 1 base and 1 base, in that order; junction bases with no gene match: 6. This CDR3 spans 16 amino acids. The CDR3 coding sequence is TGTGCCAGCAGTGAAGGCCCCGGGACAGCCCAAGAGACCCAGTACTTC. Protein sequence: CASSEGPGTAQETQYF.